The TCR beta chain described here comes from a study of blood T cell repertoires in COVID-19. Germline CDR1 reads SGHTA; CDR2 reads FQGTGA. Germline trimming cut 5 bases from V and 2 bases from J; bases unmatched to any gene: 5. The CDR3 runs 16 residues. Libraries were prepared by immunoSEQ multiplex PCR; TCRdb keeps only in-frame clonotypes and omits some of them. The sample shows more than 100,000 clones, roughly 83% of them seen only once. Specimen: peripheral blood. The TCR comes from a man aged 55 to 70 with acute or convalescent COVID-19. J is TRBJ2-3 and V is TRBV7-3; 12 positions match TRBD2. CDR3 loop: CASSPGLAGITDTQYF. The CDR3 region has the DNA TGTGCCAGCAGCCCCGGACTAGCGGGGATCACAGATACGCAGTATTTT.